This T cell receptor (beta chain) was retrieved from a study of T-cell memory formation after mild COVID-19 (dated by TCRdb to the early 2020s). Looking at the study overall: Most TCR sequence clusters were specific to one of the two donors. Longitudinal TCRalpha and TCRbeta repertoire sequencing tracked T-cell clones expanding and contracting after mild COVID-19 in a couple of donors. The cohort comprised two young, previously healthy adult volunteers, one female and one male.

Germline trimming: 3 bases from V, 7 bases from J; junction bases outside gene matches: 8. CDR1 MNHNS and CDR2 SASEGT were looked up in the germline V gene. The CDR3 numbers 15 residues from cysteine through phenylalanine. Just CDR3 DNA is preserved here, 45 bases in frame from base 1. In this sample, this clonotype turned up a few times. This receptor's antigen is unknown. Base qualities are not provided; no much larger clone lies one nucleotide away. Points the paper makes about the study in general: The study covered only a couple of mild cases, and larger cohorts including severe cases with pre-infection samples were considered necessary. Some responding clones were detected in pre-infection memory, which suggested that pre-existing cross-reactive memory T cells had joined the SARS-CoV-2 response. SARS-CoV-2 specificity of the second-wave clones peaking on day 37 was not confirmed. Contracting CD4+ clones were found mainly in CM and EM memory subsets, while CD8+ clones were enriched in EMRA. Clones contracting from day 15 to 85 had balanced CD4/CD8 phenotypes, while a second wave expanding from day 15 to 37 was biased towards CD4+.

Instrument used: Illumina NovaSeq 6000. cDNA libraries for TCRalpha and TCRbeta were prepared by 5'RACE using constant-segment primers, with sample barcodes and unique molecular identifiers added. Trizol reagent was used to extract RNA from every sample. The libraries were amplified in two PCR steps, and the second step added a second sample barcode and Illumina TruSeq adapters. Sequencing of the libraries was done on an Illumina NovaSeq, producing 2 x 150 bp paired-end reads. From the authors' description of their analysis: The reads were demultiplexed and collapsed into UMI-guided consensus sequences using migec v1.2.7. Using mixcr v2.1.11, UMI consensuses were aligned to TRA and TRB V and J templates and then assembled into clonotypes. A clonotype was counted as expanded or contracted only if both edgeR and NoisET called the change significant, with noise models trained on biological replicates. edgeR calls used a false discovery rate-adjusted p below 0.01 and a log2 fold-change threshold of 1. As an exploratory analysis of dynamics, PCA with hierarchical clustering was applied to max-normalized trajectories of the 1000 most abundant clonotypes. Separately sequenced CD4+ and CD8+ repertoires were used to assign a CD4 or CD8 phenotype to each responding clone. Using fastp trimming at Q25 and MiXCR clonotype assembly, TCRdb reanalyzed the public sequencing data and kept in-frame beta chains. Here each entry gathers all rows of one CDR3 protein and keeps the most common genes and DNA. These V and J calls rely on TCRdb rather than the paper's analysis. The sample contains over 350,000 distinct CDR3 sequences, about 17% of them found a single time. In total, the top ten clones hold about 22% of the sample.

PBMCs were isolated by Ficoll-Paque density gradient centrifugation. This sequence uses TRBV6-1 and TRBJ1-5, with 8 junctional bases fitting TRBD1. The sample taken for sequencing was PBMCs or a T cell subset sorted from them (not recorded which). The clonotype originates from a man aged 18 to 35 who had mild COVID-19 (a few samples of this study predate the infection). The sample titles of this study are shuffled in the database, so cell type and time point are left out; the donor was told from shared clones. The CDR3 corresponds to CASSDRTGSGQPQHF. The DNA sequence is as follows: TGTGCCAGCAGTGATAGGACAGGGTCGGGGCAGCCCCAGCATTTT.